The 21 T cell receptor beta chains below all came from one sample that was sequenced in a study of cytomegalovirus exposure and HLA in healthy donors. Amplification used 60 Vbeta primers and 13 Jbeta primers. The data were produced by immunoSEQ multiplex PCR, yet TCRdb's version contains in-frame clones alone and is incomplete. Of around 200,000 clones in the sample, roughly 80% were seen once. Source material: PBMCs. These receptors came from a man aged 35-49 years in good health and CMV-seronegative.

V and J are TRBV7-2 and TRBJ1-1; 9 nucleotides line up with TRBD1. This CDR3 spans 14 amino acids. From germline, CDR1 is SGHTA and CDR2 FQGNSA. Trimming at V came to 0 bases and at J to 6 bases, leaving 2 bases not matched to a gene. CDR3 residues: CASSLAGQGAEAFF. The CDR3 region has the DNA TGTGCCAGCAGCTTAGCGGGACAGGGCGCTGAAGCTTTCTTT.

The chain has TRBV30 and TRBJ1-1; D might be TRBD1 (6 bases). V was shortened by 0 bases and J by 8 bases, with 13 bases between the two germline ends. The CDR3 totals 13 residues. Germline V gene data show CDR1 as GTSNPN and CDR2 as SVGIG (reference sequence). Here the CDR3 DNA reads TGTGCCTGGAGTGTTCGGGGGGGCCAAGAAGCTTTCTTT. It is translated as CAWSVRGGQEAFF.

V usage is TRBV4-3 and J usage is TRBJ2-4; TRBD1 matches at 9 bases. The CDR3 is 16 residues long. The V segment lost 2 bases and the J segment 1 base; nucleotides outside the gene matches: 3. Germline V lookup: CDR1 LGHNA, CDR2 YSLEER. CDR3 sequence: CASSQRDRAAKNIQYF. CDR3 nucleotides: TGCGCCAGCAGCCAACGGGACAGGGCGGCCAAAAACATTCAGTACTTC.

This clone appeared a single time. The chain is built from TRBV29-1 and TRBJ2-1; D possibly corresponds to TRBD1 (5 bases). Deletions cut 4 bases from V and 6 bases from J, with 13 bases between. Germline V CDR1 and CDR2: SQVTM, ANQGSEA. This CDR3 has 13 amino acids. CDR3 sequence (DNA): TGCAGCGTTGTTACAGGTTCGGGCAATGAGCAGTTCTTC. It translates to CSVVTGSGNEQFF.

The chain joins TRBV13 to TRBJ2-6, with D unresolved. V lost 3 bases and J lost 0, with 9 bases in between. CDR1 PRHDT and CDR2 FYEKMQ come from the germline V gene (reference sequence). The CDR3 totals 16 residues. The CDR3 DNA follows: TGTGCCAGCAGCTTTAGAAGTCCCTCTGGGGCCAACGTCCTGACTTTC. This codes for CASSFRSPSGANVLTF.

The V gene is TRBV5-1, the J gene TRBJ2-1; tentatively, D is TRBD1 (5 bases). Germline CDR1 is SGHRS and CDR2 is YFSETQ. V lost 2 bases and J 1 base, leaving 13 bases between the germline ends. The CDR3 loop spans 16 amino acids. The CDR3 DNA is TGCGCCAGCAGCTTCGGTAGGGGCCAATCCTACAATGAGCAGTTCTTC. This encodes CASSFGRGQSYNEQFF.

J is TRBJ2-1 and V is TRBV14; D not certain. Trimming left V 2 bases short and J 2 bases short, with 7 bases between. The CDR3 extends over 14 amino acids. CDR1 and CDR2 (germline): SGHDN, FVKESK. The CDR3 protein is CASSQRHAYNEQFF. The CDR3 nucleotides read TGTGCCAGCAGCCAAAGACACGCCTACAATGAGCAGTTCTTC.

CDR3 loop: CASKNGAEQFF. The CDR3 DNA sequence: TGTGCCAGCAAGAATGGGGCTGAGCAGTTCTTC. V usage is TRBV7-9 and J usage is TRBJ2-1, with a possible D match to TRBD1 (5 bases). Trimming shortened V by 7 bases and J by 9 bases, and 10 bases separated the two germline ends. Germline V gene lookup returns CDR1 SEHNR and CDR2 FQNEAQ (reference sequence). This CDR3 contains 11 residues.

CDR3 sequence: CAWSAPRDRVNQPQHF. The CDR3 region has the DNA TGTGCCTGGAGTGCTCCCAGGGACAGGGTCAATCAGCCCCAGCATTTT. This chain joins TRBV30 and TRBJ1-5; 9 positions match TRBD1. The germline V gene encodes CDR1 GTSNPN and CDR2 SVGIG (reference sequence). The CDR3 is 16 residues long. With 1 base clipped from V and 3 bases from J, the junction kept 7 bases outside the gene matches. The whole variable domain, remainder taken from reference TRBV30 and TRBJ1-5, is SQTIHQWPATLVQPVGSPLSLECTVEGTSNPNLYWYRQAAGRGLQLLFYSVGIGQISSEVPQNLSASRPQDRQFILSSKKLLLSDSGFYLCAWSAPRDRVNQPQHFGDGTRLSIL.

This clone has a single count. The rearrangement links TRBV6-1 to TRBJ1-5; D ambiguous. V was clipped by 6 bases and J by 0 bases, with 6 bases between them. The CDR3 runs to 13 residues. Per the germline V gene, CDR1 is MNHNS and CDR2 is SASEGT. CDR3 DNA: TGTGCCAGCAGGTCCTCTAGCAATCAGCCCCAGCATTTT. Its protein product is CASRSSSNQPQHF.

The genes are TRBV7-2 and TRBJ2-7, with 10 bases that match TRBD2. CDR3 length equals 13 residues. Losses at the gene ends were 1 base for V and 7 bases for J; bases not matched to a gene: 1. In germline, CDR1 is SGHTA, CDR2 FQGNSA. In nucleotides, the CDR3 is TGTGCCAGCAGCTTAGTAGCGGGAGGAGAGCAGTACTTC. Protein product: CASSLVAGGEQYF. Complete variable domain (other parts from reference TRBV7-2 and TRBJ2-7): GAGVSQSPSNKVTEKGKDVELRCDPISGHTALYWYRQSLGQGLEFLIYFQGNSAPDKSGLPSDRFSAERTGGSVSTLTIQRTQQEDSAVYLCASSLVAGGEQYFGPGTRLTVT.

The chain has TRBV5-8 and TRBJ2-7, with TRBD2 as a possible D gene (5 bases). The V gene lost 3 bases and the J gene lost 7 bases, with 26 bases spanning the gap. The CDR3 is 17 amino acids. Looked up from germline, CDR1 is SGHTS and CDR2 is YDEGEE. As DNA, the CDR3 is TGTGCCAGCAGCTCCGGACTTGCCTCCCGCTCAGGCTGGGAGCAGTACTTC. Amino acids: CASSSGLASRSGWEQYF.

This clone was counted between two and nine times. The chain combines TRBV5-1 with TRBJ1-2; D remains unclear. Trimming took 0 bases from V and 3 from J, leaving 6 bases between them. Germline V gene data show CDR1 as SGHRS and CDR2 as YFSETQ. The CDR3 is 13 amino acids. The CDR3 DNA reads as TGCGCCAGCAGCTTGGCGCCGGACTATGGCTACACCTTC. Its translation is CASSLAPDYGYTF.

The chain has TRBV4-1 and TRBJ1-1, with D hard to call. The V and J ends lost 4 bases and 4 bases respectively, with 13 bases between them. Looked up from germline, CDR1 is MGHRA and CDR2 is YSYEKL. The CDR3 totals 14 residues. The CDR3 protein is CASSPTALPTEAFF. CDR3 nucleotides: TGCGCCAGCAGCCCCACTGCCCTGCCCACTGAAGCTTTCTTT.

The chain joins TRBV19 to TRBJ1-5; 7 nucleotides agree with TRBD1. CDR1 and CDR2 (germline): LNHDA, SQIVND (reference sequence). Trimming removed 4 bases from V and 0 bases from J; junction bases left unmatched: 9. The CDR3 is made up of 17 amino acids. CDR3 in amino acids: CASSRDSGGYSNQPQHF. CDR3 nucleotide sequence: TGTGCCAGTAGTAGGGACAGTGGGGGTTATAGCAATCAGCCCCAGCATTTT.

The J gene is TRBJ2-4, the V gene TRBV5-1, with 7 bases matching TRBD2. This CDR3 spans 17 amino acids. With V trimmed by 4 bases and J by 0 bases, 10 bases remained unmatched. CDR1 is SGHRS, CDR2 YFSETQ, per germline. The CDR3 loop is CASSILPSGLAKNIQYF. In DNA, the CDR3 is TGCGCCAGCAGCATACTTCCTAGCGGTTTAGCCAAAAACATTCAGTACTTC.

The rearrangement links TRBV6-1 to TRBJ1-2; 10 nucleotides line up with TRBD1. CDR1 and CDR2 from the germline V gene are MNHNS and SASEGT. The CDR3 covers 15 residues. With V trimmed by 5 bases and J by 4 bases, 7 bases remained unmatched. CDR3 nucleotide sequence: TGTGCCAGCAGTTCACCGGGACAGGGGACCTATGGCTACACCTTC. This sequence encodes CASSSPGQGTYGYTF.

The rearrangement links TRBV4-1 to TRBJ2-2; 8 positions agree with TRBD1. CDR1 MGHRA and CDR2 YSYEKL come from the germline V gene. Trimming cost V 1 base and J 2 bases; bases outside gene matches: 3. CDR3 size: 16 residues. The CDR3 region is CASSQGGQGNTGELFF. DNA for the CDR3: TGCGCCAGCAGCCAAGGTGGACAGGGAAACACCGGGGAGCTGTTTTTT.

This sequence joins TRBV14 and TRBJ1-1; D not certain. The V gene lost 4 bases and the J gene lost 5 bases, with 14 bases spanning the gap. This CDR3 comprises 14 residues. Germline lookup yields CDR1 SGHDN and CDR2 FVKESK. The CDR3 here is CASSPGIRGTEAFF. DNA for the CDR3: TGTGCCAGCAGCCCCGGGATCAGAGGTACTGAAGCTTTCTTT.

The chain is built from TRBV15 and TRBJ2-1; 7 bases agree with TRBD1. Trimming at V came to 1 base and at J to 0 bases, leaving 0 bases not matched to a gene. This CDR3 has 15 amino acids. Germline CDR1 LNHNV, CDR2 YYDKDF (reference sequence). In DNA, the CDR3 is TGTGCCACCAGCAGAGGGACAGGCTCCTACAATGAGCAGTTCTTC. It yields the protein CATSRGTGSYNEQFF.

The rearrangement links TRBV2 to TRBJ1-1; D is unclear. This CDR3 has 13 residues. Germline CDR1 reads SNHLY; CDR2 reads FYNNEI. Trimming took off 6 bases at V and 10 bases at J, with 18 bases between the two ends. CDR3 sequence: CASRLYSTHGAFF. CDR3 nucleotide sequence: TGTGCCAGCAGACTTTACAGTACCCACGGAGCTTTCTTT.